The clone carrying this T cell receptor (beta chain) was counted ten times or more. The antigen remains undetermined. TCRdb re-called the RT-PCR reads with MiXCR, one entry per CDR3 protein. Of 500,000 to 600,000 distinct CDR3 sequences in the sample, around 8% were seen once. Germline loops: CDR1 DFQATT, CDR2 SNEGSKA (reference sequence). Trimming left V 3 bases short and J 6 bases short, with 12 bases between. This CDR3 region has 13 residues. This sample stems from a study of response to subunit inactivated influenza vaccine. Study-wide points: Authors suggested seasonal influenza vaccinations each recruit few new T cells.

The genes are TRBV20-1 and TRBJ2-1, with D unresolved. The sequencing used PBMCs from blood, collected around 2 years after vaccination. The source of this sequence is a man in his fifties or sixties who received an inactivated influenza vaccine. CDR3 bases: TGCAGTGCTAGGCCCGTGGTCGCCAATGAGCAGTTCTTC. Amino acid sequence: CSARPVVANEQFF.